The rows below give T cell receptor beta chains drawn from one sample of a study of chemoradiotherapy in HPV16-positive cancers. Here immunoSEQ multiplex PCR was the method, and the copy in TCRdb shows in-frame clones only, minus some. The sample holds about 19,000 clones, roughly 84% seen once. This material consisted of blood, taken from a patient who underwent chemoradiotherapy. These receptors were collected from a human donor with HPV-associated anogenital cancer. The CDR3 runs from the conserved cysteine through the conserved F or W. The order of the fields is J gene, D gene, V gene, clone size, CDR3 protein, CDR3 DNA. The D gene is left open where the match is weak. Clone size is given for some rows only: seen once, a few or many times, or a class if the clone is expanded.

J: TRBJ2-1
D: TRBD2
V: TRBV7-2
size: -
CDR3: CASSLTLAAYNEQFF
DNA: TGTGCCAGCAGCTTAACCCTAGCGGCCTACAATGAGCAGTTCTTC

J: TRBJ1-2
D: -
V: TRBV28
size: -
CDR3: CASSQEGTASF
DNA: TGTGCCAGCAGTCAAGAAGGGACCGCCTCCTTC

J: TRBJ2-1
D: -
V: TRBV21-1
size: -
CDR3: CASSKGDDGGGASYNEQFF
DNA: TGTGCCAGCAGCAAAGGAGATGATGGGGGGGGAGCCTCCTACAATGAGCAGTTCTTC

J: TRBJ1-2
D: -
V: TRBV7-9
size: -
CDR3: CASSRIDEGKRGLAYTF
DNA: TGTGCCAGCAGCCGAATCGATGAAGGGAAGAGAGGACTGGCCTACACCTTC

J: TRBJ2-6
D: -
V: TRBV9
size: -
CDR3: CASSLLLGGANVLTF
DNA: TGTGCCAGCAGCCTCCTTCTTGGTGGGGCCAACGTCCTGACTTTC

J: TRBJ1-5
D: -
V: TRBV7-2
size: -
CDR3: CASSSLGSLWAPQHF
DNA: TGTGCCAGCAGCTCACTAGGGTCATTGTGGGCGCCCCAGCATTTT

J: TRBJ2-3
D: -
V: TRBV10-3
size: -
CDR3: CAATGPGKTDTQYF
DNA: TGTGCCGCCACCGGCCCTGGGAAGACAGATACGCAGTATTTT

J: TRBJ2-5
D: -
V: TRBV9
size: -
CDR3: CASSVATMGPSGTQYF
DNA: TGTGCCAGCAGCGTAGCTACTATGGGGCCCTCAGGGACCCAGTACTTC

J: TRBJ1-1
D: -
V: TRBV19
size: -
CDR3: CASSITRQFFLDTEAFF
DNA: TGTGCCAGTAGTATAACCCGACAGTTTTTTTTGGACACTGAAGCTTTCTTT

J: TRBJ1-5
D: -
V: TRBV15
size: -
CDR3: CATSRAGRDMDQPQHF
DNA: TGTGCCACCAGCAGAGCTGGTCGGGATATGGATCAGCCCCAGCATTTT

J: TRBJ1-4
D: -
V: TRBV5-4
size: -
CDR3: CASSESEKLFF
DNA: TGTGCCAGCAGCGAGAGTGAAAAACTGTTTTTT

J: TRBJ2-2
D: TRBD1
V: TRBV2
size: -
CDR3: CASRGTAANTGELFF
DNA: TGTGCCAGCAGGGGGACAGCAGCGAACACCGGGGAGCTGTTTTTT

J: TRBJ2-3
D: TRBD1
V: TRBV4-3
size: -
CDR3: CASSQGTGHTDTQYF
DNA: TGCGCCAGCAGCCAAGGGACAGGGCACACAGATACGCAGTATTTT

J: TRBJ1-2
D: TRBD1
V: TRBV7-2
size: -
CDR3: CASSLLGQGIPPNYGYTF
DNA: TGTGCCAGCAGCTTATTGGGACAGGGCATACCCCCTAACTATGGCTACACCTTC

J: TRBJ2-1
D: TRBD1
V: TRBV5-1
size: -
CDR3: CASSLSTGGIGEQFF
DNA: TGCGCCAGCAGCTTGTCGACAGGGGGGATTGGTGAGCAGTTCTTC

J: TRBJ1-6
D: TRBD1
V: TRBV7-9
size: -
CDR3: CASSSGAGTGDSPLHF
DNA: TGTGCCAGCAGCTCAGGCGCTGGGACAGGGGATTCACCCCTCCACTTT

J: TRBJ2-3
D: -
V: TRBV25-1
size: -
CDR3: CASSEHRGNTQYF
DNA: TGTGCCAGCAGTGAACATCGGGGAAATACGCAGTATTTT

J: TRBJ2-2
D: -
V: TRBV5-4
size: -
CDR3: CASSLVGGLNTGELFF
DNA: TGTGCCAGCAGCTTGGTAGGGGGACTAAACACCGGGGAGCTGTTTTTT

J: TRBJ2-7
D: -
V: TRBV7-6
size: -
CDR3: CASSPTMTGYYEQYF
DNA: TGTGCCAGCAGCCCTACAATGACAGGTTACTACGAGCAGTACTTC

J: TRBJ2-7
D: -
V: TRBV9
size: -
CDR3: CASSVDGSGEQYF
DNA: TGTGCCAGCAGCGTAGATGGTAGTGGCGAGCAGTACTTC

J: TRBJ1-2
D: -
V: TRBV19
size: -
CDR3: CASSIPGSLYGYTF
DNA: TGTGCCAGTAGTATCCCAGGGTCGCTTTATGGCTACACCTTC

J: TRBJ1-2
D: TRBD1
V: TRBV29-1
size: once
CDR3: CSVPTRGLMSGYTF
DNA: TGCAGCGTACCTACCAGGGGGCTAATGTCTGGCTACACCTTC

J: TRBJ2-1
D: TRBD1
V: TRBV6-1
size: -
CDR3: CASSPGTGPDNEQFF
DNA: TGTGCCAGCAGCCCCGGGACAGGGCCGGACAATGAGCAGTTCTTC

J: TRBJ1-6
D: -
V: TRBV19
size: -
CDR3: CASSIRGGNNSPLHF
DNA: TGTGCCAGTAGTATAAGAGGAGGGAATAATTCACCCCTCCACTTT

J: TRBJ1-1
D: -
V: TRBV19
size: -
CDR3: CASSIGQRNTEAFF
DNA: TGTGCCAGTAGTATCGGACAACGGAACACTGAAGCTTTCTTT

J: TRBJ2-1
D: TRBD2
V: TRBV10-1
size: -
CDR3: CASRGSGGSNEQFF
DNA: TGCGCCAGCAGGGGTAGCGGGGGGTCGAATGAGCAGTTCTTC

J: TRBJ2-1
D: TRBD2
V: TRBV7-9
size: -
CDR3: CASSSFGTSGDNEQFF
DNA: TGTGCCAGCAGCTCCTTCGGGACTAGCGGGGACAATGAGCAGTTCTTC

J: TRBJ1-5
D: TRBD1
V: TRBV6-1
size: once
CDR3: CASSGQGAVDQPQHF
DNA: TGTGCCAGCAGTGGACAGGGGGCGGTCGATCAGCCCCAGCATTTT

J: TRBJ2-1
D: -
V: TRBV5-8
size: -
CDR3: CASSLDSGSYNEQFF
DNA: TGTGCCAGCAGCTTGGATAGCGGCTCCTACAATGAGCAGTTCTTC

J: TRBJ1-1
D: -
V: TRBV7-2
size: -
CDR3: CASSLAYGSGTEAFF
DNA: TGTGCCAGCAGCTTAGCGTATGGGTCGGGCACTGAAGCTTTCTTT

J: TRBJ1-2
D: -
V: TRBV7-2
size: once
CDR3: CASSGTGWVGYTF
DNA: TGTGCCAGCAGCGGGACCGGGTGGGTTGGCTACACCTTC

J: TRBJ1-4
D: -
V: TRBV25-1
size: -
CDR3: CASSEYGGRREKLFF
DNA: TGTGCCAGCAGTGAATATGGCGGTCGACGGGAAAAACTGTTTTTT

J: TRBJ1-6
D: -
V: TRBV6-6
size: -
CDR3: CASSPRGGFNSPLHF
DNA: TGTGCCAGCAGTCCCCGGGGAGGCTTCAATTCACCCCTCCACTTT

J: TRBJ2-3
D: TRBD1
V: TRBV7-9
size: -
CDR3: CASSLTGQYTDTQYF
DNA: TGTGCCAGCAGCTTGACGGGACAGTACACAGATACGCAGTATTTT

J: TRBJ2-6
D: -
V: TRBV7-8
size: -
CDR3: CASSLVSVTSGANVLTF
DNA: TGTGCCAGCAGCTTAGTCTCCGTAACCTCTGGGGCCAACGTCCTGACTTTC

J: TRBJ2-7
D: -
V: TRBV6-1
size: -
CDR3: CASSRDLGYEQYF
DNA: TGTGCCAGCAGCCGGGACCTTGGGTACGAGCAGTACTTC

J: TRBJ2-3
D: -
V: TRBV7-9
size: -
CDR3: CASSSDAVTDTQYF
DNA: TGTGCCAGCAGCTCCGACGCGGTCACAGATACGCAGTATTTT

J: TRBJ2-3
D: TRBD2
V: TRBV11-3
size: -
CDR3: CASSLGRLAFPDTQYF
DNA: TGTGCCAGCAGCTTAGGTCGACTAGCGTTCCCAGATACGCAGTATTTT

J: TRBJ2-7
D: TRBD1
V: TRBV11-2
size: -
CDR3: CASSLEQGATYEQYF
DNA: TGTGCCAGCAGCTTAGAACAGGGGGCAACCTACGAGCAGTACTTC

J: TRBJ2-3
D: TRBD2
V: TRBV9
size: -
CDR3: CASSAWLASGGAGTDTQYF
DNA: TGTGCCAGCAGCGCCTGGTTGGCTAGCGGGGGGGCCGGCACAGATACGCAGTATTTT

J: TRBJ1-1
D: -
V: TRBV19
size: -
CDR3: CASSISWTAFF
DNA: TGTGCCAGTAGTATAAGTTGGACGGCTTTCTTT

J: TRBJ1-1
D: TRBD1
V: TRBV19
size: -
CDR3: CASKGGQWNTEAFF
DNA: TGTGCCAGTAAGGGGGGACAGTGGAACACTGAAGCTTTCTTT

J: TRBJ2-7
D: TRBD1
V: TRBV7-8
size: -
CDR3: CASSEGQIYEQYF
DNA: TGTGCCAGCAGCGAGGGACAGATTTACGAGCAGTACTTC

J: TRBJ2-6
D: TRBD1
V: TRBV19
size: -
CDR3: CTRQRGQVISGANVLTF
DNA: TGTACCAGACAGCGTGGACAGGTGATCTCTGGGGCCAACGTCCTGACTTTC

J: TRBJ1-1
D: -
V: TRBV28
size: once
CDR3: CASSLISAESSAFF
DNA: TGTGCCAGCAGTTTAATAAGCGCGGAGTCCTCGGCTTTCTTT

J: TRBJ2-5
D: TRBD1
V: TRBV11-3
size: -
CDR3: CASSLGQGRQETQYF
DNA: TGTGCCAGCAGCTTAGGACAGGGACGTCAAGAGACCCAGTACTTC

J: TRBJ1-2
D: -
V: TRBV6-5
size: -
CDR3: CASRSQGTNGYTF
DNA: TGTGCCAGCAGATCACAGGGTACAAATGGCTACACCTTC

J: TRBJ2-7
D: TRBD1
V: TRBV7-8
size: -
CDR3: CASSTSTGFGYEQYF
DNA: TGTGCCAGCAGCACGTCGACAGGGTTTGGCTACGAGCAGTACTTC

J: TRBJ2-2
D: -
V: TRBV2
size: -
CDR3: CASSEPPPGNTGELFF
DNA: TGTGCCAGCAGTGAACCCCCTCCAGGGAACACCGGGGAGCTGTTTTTT

J: TRBJ1-5
D: -
V: TRBV11-2
size: -
CDR3: CASSLEQGGGQPQHF
DNA: TGTGCCAGCAGCTTAGAACAGGGCGGAGGGCAGCCCCAGCATTTT

J: TRBJ1-1
D: -
V: TRBV15
size: -
CDR3: CATSRGGRKRGINTEAFF
DNA: TGTGCCACCAGCAGAGGTGGTAGAAAAAGGGGGATTAACACTGAAGCTTTCTTT

J: TRBJ1-2
D: -
V: TRBV6-4
size: -
CDR3: CASSPDGRVGYTF
DNA: TGTGCCAGCAGCCCTGACGGACGGGTAGGCTACACCTTC

J: TRBJ1-6
D: -
V: TRBV18
size: few
CDR3: CASSRGSGGNSPLHF
DNA: TGTGCCAGCTCTCGGGGGTCAGGAGGTAATTCACCCCTCCACTTT

J: TRBJ2-7
D: -
V: TRBV7-3
size: -
CDR3: CASSFRLYEQYF
DNA: TGTGCCAGCAGCTTCCGGCTATACGAGCAGTACTTC

J: TRBJ1-4
D: -
V: TRBV7-9
size: -
CDR3: CASSLGASEKLFF
DNA: TGTGCCAGCAGCTTGGGTGCCAGCGAAAAACTGTTTTTT

J: TRBJ2-7
D: -
V: TRBV29-1
size: -
CDR3: CSVEFQASYEQYF
DNA: TGCAGCGTTGAATTTCAGGCTTCCTACGAGCAGTACTTC

J: TRBJ1-1
D: -
V: TRBV7-8
size: -
CDR3: CASSLGNRMNTEAFF
DNA: TGTGCCAGCAGCTTAGGAAACCGCATGAACACTGAAGCTTTCTTT